Sequencing of this T cell receptor (beta chain) was carried out in a study of Graves' ophthalmopathy and Graves' hyperthyroidism. On the study more broadly: Stable hyperthyroidism denotes an absence of ophthalmopathy throughout 18 months of follow-up.

A note on this clonotype: The germline gene is not matched at one end of the junction; a read error may be the cause.

CDR3 regions of TCR beta were amplified from RNA transcripts. Second-round multiplex PCR came after a first-round RT-PCR that employed HTBI primers. TCRdb redid the calling of the multiplex PCR reads with MiXCR, one entry per CDR3 protein. The sample holds over a million distinct CDR3 sequences, about 38% seen once. The sample was peripheral blood or thyroid tissue (not recorded which). This clonotype was sampled from an adult man with Graves' hyperthyroidism.

CDR3: CASGTGTERAQYF. CDR3 nucleotides: TGTGCCAGCGGGACCGGGACAGAGCGTGCGCAGTACTTC. V usage is TRBV5-1 and J usage is TRBJ2-7; TRBD1 or TRBD2 may be the D gene (7 bases each). Germline V gene data show CDR1 as SGHRS and CDR2 as YFSETQ. This CDR3 has 13 residues.